The clone carrying this TCR beta chain was detected once. Its target is not known. Germline loops: CDR1 MNHEY, CDR2 SVGEGT. Trimming removed 3 bases at V and 1 base at J, with 9 bases between. This CDR3 has 14 amino acids. What was amplified from RNA transcripts were TCR beta CDR3 regions. The primer set for the first-round RT-PCR of the TCR CDR3 was HTBI. TCRdb passed the multiplex PCR reads through MiXCR, listing each CDR3 protein once. The profile shows hundreds of thousands of distinct CDR3 sequences, less than 15% of them singletons. The record originates from a study of T cells in Graves' hyperthyroidism and ophthalmopathy. Researchers defined stable Graves' hyperthyroidism as no ophthalmopathy progression within 18 months. Participants, patients aged 18 to 65, had newly diagnosed hyperthyroidism with a duration under 2 months. Study-level points and caveats: Most thyroid clonotypes with frequency above 0.001 were detected in blood. In the analysis, a 13 V-J model separated ophthalmopathy from stable hyperthyroidism.

The rearrangement joins TRBV6-2 or TRBV6-3 to TRBJ1-1; D gene ambiguous. This sequence originates from a woman aged 18-35 years with Graves' hyperthyroidism. The sequenced sample consisted of blood. The CDR3 here is CASSYAVGNTEAFF. Here the CDR3 DNA reads TGTGCCAGCAGTTATGCGGTGGGGAACACTGAAGCTTTCTTT.